These 27 T cell receptor delta chains were sequenced from one sample in a study of γδ T cells in repeated Plasmodium falciparum infection. TCRdb re-identified clones in the multiplex PCR reads via CATT. The profile shows about 93,000 delta-chain clones, approximately 0.96% of them singletons. Gammadelta T cells were flow-sorted from PBMC into Vgamma9/Vdelta2+ and Vdelta2-negative populations for bulk analysis. The sequencing input was gamma-delta T cells from blood. These receptors all stem from a pool of human donors (malaria-infected and uninfected, not separated).

This clone has a handful of counts. The protein in TCRdb stems from a much larger clone and differs at residue 5 from this DNA's translation, likely a read error; here the protein is translated from the DNA. The CDR3 coding sequence is TGTGCTCTTGGGGTACTATCCTACCAGGGGGATAGCTACACCGATAAACTCATCTTT. Protein product: CALGVLSYQGDSYTDKLIF. The chain carries TRDV1 and TRDJ1; 8 nucleotides line up with TRDD3. No J segment appears in TCRdb, so it was assigned here by matching the sequence to germline. CDR3 length equals 19 residues. Germline CDR1 reads TSWWSYY; CDR2 reads QGS. V trimming: 4 bases; J trimming: 0 bases; junction bases outside the gene matches: 16.

For this clone: TCRdb attributes to this sequence the protein of a much larger clone, which differs from the DNA translation at residue 15; a read error is likely, and the protein displayed is translated from the DNA. The chain links TRDV1 to TRDJ1, with 12 bases identical to TRDD3. Here the J gene was assigned by germline matching of the DNA, as TCRdb has none. V lost 0 bases to trimming and J lost 2 bases; unmatched junction nucleotides: 28. The CDR3 runs to 25 residues. Germline V gene sequence: CDR1 TSWWSYY, CDR2 QGS. In DNA, the CDR3 is TGTGCTCTTGGGGAACTTTGGTCTTCCTACGTAGGGCAGGCGTGCTGGGGGATACGGACCGATAAACTCATCTTT. Translation gives CALGELWSSYVGQACWGIRTDKLIF.

This clone was counted between two and nine times. The TCRdb record carries a much larger clone's protein, which differs from this DNA's translation at residue 15; a read error is the likely cause, and the protein listed here is the DNA translation. The rearrangement joins TRDV1 to TRDJ1; weak D call: TRDD3 (6 bases). The length of the CDR3 is 24 residues. The ends were cut back, 0 bases at V and 1 base at J, with 36 bases in the middle. Germline V gene data show CDR1 as TSWWSYY and CDR2 as QGS. CDR3 protein: CALGELTYPVATDWEITGTDKLIF. The CDR3 nucleotides read TGTGCTCTTGGGGAACTAACCTACCCTGTGGCTACCGACTGGGAGATAACCGGCACCGATAAACTCATCTTT.

As regards this clone: This likely stems from a read error, as it lies one base from a far larger clone. This sample also contains other DNA sequences that code for the same CDR3. This chain uses TRDV1 with TRDJ1, with TRDD3 matching over 8 bases. This CDR3 comprises 12 residues. Germline V gives CDR1 TSWWSYY, CDR2 QGS. CDR3 loop: CALFELTGGLIF. The DNA for the CDR3 is TGTGCTCTCTTTGAGCTTACTGGGGGTCTCATCTTC.

This clone was recorded a few times. A far larger clone is just one base off, so this is likely a read error. This specimen includes other DNA sequences encoding the same CDR3. V gene TRDV1 combines with J gene TRDJ2; 7 nucleotides line up with TRDD3. As TCRdb names no J gene, one was assigned here on the basis of a DNA match to germline. The CDR3 runs to 21 residues. The ends lost 4 bases at V and 4 bases at J; junction bases unmatched: 24. CDR1 is TSWWSYY, CDR2 QGS, per germline. CDR3 sequence (DNA): TGTGCTCTTGGGGCTCTCACTCGGGTCTTCCCTCTGGGGGCTCCGACAGCACAACTCTTCTTT. Its protein product is CALGALTRVFPLGAPTAQLFF.

This clone appeared many times. The V gene is TRDV1, the J gene TRDJ1; 9 nucleotides align to TRDD3. Matching the DNA to germline supplied the J gene, which TCRdb does not give. Germline lookup yields CDR1 TSWWSYY and CDR2 QGS. V shed 5 bases and J 9 bases; nucleotides not matched to a gene: 10. This CDR3 is 14 amino acids long. The CDR3 here is CALGKGGIHAQLIF. CDR3 in DNA: TGTGCTCTTGGGAAGGGGGGGATACATGCTCAACTCATCTTT.

To note about this clone: TCRdb shows a much larger clone's protein in place of this DNA's translation, and the two differ at residue 7, likely through a read error; the protein shown is translated from the DNA. CDR3 DNA sequence: TGTGCCTGTGACACGGGGACTTATAGGATCACCGATAAACTCATCTTT. Translating it yields CACDTGTYRITDKLIF. V and J are TRDV2 and TRDJ1; D possibly corresponds to TRDD3 (5 bases). The germline V gene has CDR1 GEAIGNYY and CDR2 EKD. The ends were cut back, 1 base at V and 1 base at J, with 15 bases in the middle. The CDR3 length is 16 residues.

Comments on this clone: A read error likely explains why the TCRdb protein, taken from a much larger clone, differs from this DNA's translation at residue 13; the protein shown is translated from the DNA. The rearrangement joins TRDV2 to TRDJ1; 11 nucleotides line up with TRDD3. Because TCRdb records no J gene, it was assigned here through a match of the DNA to germline. V lost 3 bases, J lost 7 bases, and 15 bases stayed unmatched. Germline CDR1 is GEAIGNYY and CDR2 is EKD. The CDR3 spans 17 residues. The CDR3 is CACDPGEEWGIRGKLIF. The CDR3, as DNA: TGTGCCTGTGACCCCGGCGAAGAATGGGGGATACGCGGTAAACTCATCTTT.

A note on this clone: The likely explanation is a read error, given a far larger clone one base away. At the DNA level, this CDR3 is encoded by other sequences in the same sample as well. The chain recombines TRDV2 with TRDJ1; no definite D call. In the absence of a J gene in TCRdb, the DNA was matched to germline to assign it here. The V end lost 0 bases, the J end lost 3 bases, and 28 bases lay between the germline ends. The CDR3 runs to 20 residues. CDR1 GEAIGNYY and CDR2 EKD come from the germline V gene. CDR3 DNA: TGTGCCTGTGACACCGTAACAGTTATTGACCGGGGCGGTCACCCCGATAAACTCATCTTT. Its protein product is CACDTVTVIDRGGHPDKLIF.

In its sample, this clone was seen a few times. The protein in TCRdb stems from a much larger clone and differs at residue 13 from this DNA's translation, likely a read error; here the protein is translated from the DNA. Other DNA sequences within the sample encode an identical CDR3. The chain carries TRDV1 and TRDJ1; D ambiguous. The germline gives CDR1 TSWWSYY, CDR2 QGS. There are 16 residues in the CDR3. The CDR3 sequence: CALGDPFLPLTDRLIF. CDR3 nucleotides: TGTGCTCTTGGGGACCCTTTCTTGCCCCTCACCGATAGACTCATCTTC.

The table lists this clone with a few counts. The protein recorded in TCRdb matches a much larger clone and deviates from this DNA's translation at residue 4, suggesting a read error; the protein here is obtained by translating the DNA. This chain links TRDV2 with TRDJ2; 12 bases are a match to TRDD3. The trim removed 5 bases at V and 2 bases at J, leaving 8 bases unmatched. Germline V gives CDR1 GEAIGNYY, CDR2 EKD. This CDR3 spans 17 amino acids. The CDR3 DNA reads as TGTGCCTGTGGCGTACTGGGGGATACTGGATTGACAGCACAACTCTTCTTT. Translation: CACGVLGDTGLTAQLFF.

This clone turned up a few times. A far larger clone is a single base away, which makes a read error likely. Other DNA variants within this sample encode the same CDR3. This chain connects TRDV1 to TRDJ1; the match to TRDD3 covers 9 bases. The CDR3 totals 14 residues. Germline values: CDR1 TSWWSYY, CDR2 QGS. The CDR3 loop is CALGENWGTIKLIF. CDR3 nucleotide sequence: TGTGCCCTTGGGGAAAACTGGGGGACGATTAAACTCATCTTT.

Turning to this clone: For this DNA, TCRdb reports the protein of a much larger clone, which diverges at residue 3, most likely from a read error; the protein presented here is translated directly from the DNA. V and J are TRDV2 and TRDJ1, with a tentative D call TRDD3 (5 bases). In germline, CDR1 is GEAIGNYY, CDR2 EKD. This CDR3 has 24 amino acids. In DNA, the CDR3 is TGTGCCCGTGACACCTTGCTAACACCAACTGGAGGTGACAGGTTCGGCTTGTACACCGATAAACTCATCTTT. Its protein product is CARDTLLTPTGGDRFGLYTDKLIF.

For this clone: The protein TCRdb gives is from a much larger clone and does not agree with this DNA's translation at residue 4, likely a read error; the protein shown here comes from the DNA. V is TRDV2 and J is TRDJ2; a weak D match, TRDD3 (6 bases). As TCRdb names no J gene, one was assigned here on the basis of a DNA match to germline. V gave up 5 bases and J gave up 2 bases, with 17 bases separating them. CDR1 is GEAIGNYY and CDR2 is EKD in the germline V gene. This CDR3 has 16 residues. As DNA, the CDR3 is TGTGCCTGTGGCACTTGGGATAGGCGGTTGACAGCACAACTCTTCTTT. Translated: CACGTWDRRLTAQLFF.

As concerns this clone: The amino acid sequence in TCRdb belongs to a much larger clone and departs from this DNA's translation at residue 9, likely a sequencing read error; the sequence shown is translated from the DNA. This rearrangement joins TRDV2 to TRDJ1, with 7 bases identical to TRDD3. V lost 1 base, J lost 0 bases, and 16 bases stayed unmatched. The CDR3 length is 19 residues. In germline, CDR1 is GEAIGNYY, CDR2 EKD. The CDR3 sequence is CACDTLTGETLQYTDKLIF. CDR3 DNA: TGTGCCTGTGACACGCTTACTGGGGAAACACTCCAGTACACCGATAAACTCATCTTT.

This clone was detected a few times. The chain employs TRDV1 and TRDJ1, with TRDD3 matching 9 bases. Germline matching of the DNA provided the J gene here, since TCRdb leaves it blank. CDR3 length: 23 amino acids. Germline V gene data show CDR1 as TSWWSYY and CDR2 as QGS. After removal of 2 bases from V and 1 base from J, the junction contained 26 bases not matched to a gene. CDR3 DNA sequence: TGTGCTCTTGGGGAAAGGTCTCCCGGTGGGGGGGGATACTATCGACCTCTCACCGATAAACTCATCTTT. Amino acid sequence: CALGERSPGGGGYYRPLTDKLIF.

In this sample, this clone turned up a few times. Since a far larger clone is one base different, this is likely a read error. V gene TRDV1 combines with J gene TRDJ1; 7 positions match TRDD3. The J gene was missing in TCRdb and was found by matching the end of the DNA to germline. The CDR3 is made up of 16 amino acids. Looked up from germline, CDR1 is TSWWSYY and CDR2 is QGS. J gave up 5 bases and V 3 bases, and 12 bases lay outside the gene matches. The CDR3 DNA reads as TGTGCTCTTGGGGAGCACCTGGCTGCTGGGGGTGATAAACTCATCTTT. It is translated as CALGEHLAAGGDKLIF.

To note about this clone: TCRdb records a much larger clone's protein for this DNA, with a difference at residue 6 that likely arises from a read error; the protein given is the translation of the DNA. The chain carries TRDV1 and TRDJ1; 13 bases are shared with TRDD3. Germline assignment: CDR1 TSWWSYY and CDR2 QGS. The CDR3 runs 19 residues. Trimming took 6 bases from V and 3 from J; bases not matched to a gene: 16. CDR3 protein: CALGRNRPRTGGYADKLIF. The DNA of the CDR3 is TGTGCTCTTGGACGGAATCGTCCACGTACTGGGGGATACGCCGATAAACTCATCTTT.

Details on this clone: A far larger clone is just one base off, so this is likely a read error. Other DNA sequences in this sample translate to the same CDR3. The chain has TRDV2 and TRDJ1; TRDD3 agrees at 7 bases. TCRdb lists no J gene, so it was determined here by aligning the DNA to germline. Germline CDR1 and CDR2: GEAIGNYY and EKD. With 0 bases clipped from V and 0 bases from J, the junction kept 12 bases outside the gene matches. CDR3 length: 18 amino acids. The CDR3 nucleotides read TGTGCCTGTGACACCGTCTCAGGATACGCGGGGTACACCGATAAACTCATCTTT. It translates to CACDTVSGYAGYTDKLIF.

Remarks on this clone: This likely reflects a read error, since a far larger clone is one base away. Within the sample, other DNA sequences also encode this same CDR3. The chain combines TRDV2 with TRDJ1; 9 bases are shared with TRDD3. The J gene was not available in TCRdb and was assigned here by matching the DNA to germline segments. The CDR3 sequence is 18 residues long. The junction had 13 bases not matched to a gene; V was cut back by 0 bases and J by 3 bases. The germline V gene encodes CDR1 GEAIGNYY and CDR2 EKD. The CDR3 DNA sequence: TGTGCCTGTGACACCCTCGGGGATACGCTTCCTGTCGCCGATAAACTCATCTTT. Protein sequence: CACDTLGDTLPVADKLIF.

About this clone itself: TCRdb attributes to this sequence the protein of a much larger clone, which differs from the DNA translation at residue 4; a read error is likely, and the protein displayed is translated from the DNA. The chain is built from TRDV1 and TRDJ3, with 11 bases that match TRDD3. The J gene comes from matching the DNA to germline here; TCRdb lacks it. V was clipped by 8 bases and J by 0 bases; unmatched bases: 18. CDR1 TSWWSYY and CDR2 QGS come from the germline V gene. The CDR3 covers 22 residues. The CDR3 DNA reads as TGTGCTCTTAGGCGAACGTGGGGGATACGCGTTTCGAGCTCCTGGGACACCCGACAGATGTTTTTC. Protein product: CALRRTWGIRVSSSWDTRQMFF.

This clone has just a few counts. A read error is the likely source, as a far larger clone sits one nucleotide away. The same CDR3 arises from other DNA sequences in this sample as well. V and J are TRDV1 and TRDJ1; 7 bases fit TRDD3. This CDR3 spans 20 amino acids. The germline gives CDR1 TSWWSYY, CDR2 QGS. The CDR3 loop reads CALGERKSGVGDLYTDKLIF. CDR3 nucleotide sequence: TGTGCTCTTGGGGAAAGAAAATCCGGGGTGGGGGACCTGTACACCGATAAACTCATCTTC.

In regard to this clone: For this DNA, TCRdb reports the protein of a much larger clone, which diverges at residue 15, most likely from a read error; the protein presented here is translated directly from the DNA. The gene calls are TRDV2 and TRDJ1, with TRDD3 matching 7 bases. TCRdb is silent on the J gene; assignment here came from matching the DNA to germline. CDR3 length: 18 residues. CDR1 and CDR2 (germline): GEAIGNYY, EKD. The chain's CDR3 is CACDGPKNEYWGADELIF. Here the CDR3 DNA reads TGTGCCTGTGATGGGCCTAAGAACGAATACTGGGGAGCCGATGAACTCATCTTT.

This clone turned up a few times. The protein recorded in TCRdb matches a much larger clone and deviates from this DNA's translation at residue 22, suggesting a read error; the protein here is obtained by translating the DNA. The V gene is TRDV2, the J gene TRDJ3; 11 nucleotides line up with TRDD3. Assignment of the J gene here rests on matching the DNA to germline, because TCRdb gives none. V shed 2 bases and J 5 bases; nucleotides not matched to a gene: 40. The CDR3 extends over 29 amino acids. Germline V gives CDR1 GEAIGNYY, CDR2 EKD. This CDR3 reads CACDKQGRHHQLVAGGYSLTPRDTRQMFF. The CDR3 coding sequence is TGTGCCTGTGACAAGCAAGGTCGGCATCACCAGCTCGTGGCTGGGGGATACTCCCTTACGCCCCGGGACACCCGACAGATGTTTTTC.

This clone was seen a handful of times. This likely traces to a read error, being one base from a far larger clone. This sample also contains other DNA sequences that code for the same CDR3. V is TRDV2 and J is TRDJ1; D possibly corresponds to TRDD3 (5 bases). TCRdb carries no J gene annotation; the J gene was assigned here by matching the DNA with germline. The germline V gene encodes CDR1 GEAIGNYY and CDR2 EKD. Trimming shortened V by 1 base and J by 10 bases, and 21 bases separated the two germline ends. The CDR3 extends over 15 amino acids. The CDR3 loop is CACDTLELNWKGLIF. CDR3 DNA: TGTGCCTGTGACACGTTGGAGTTAAACTGGAAGGGACTCATCTTT.

This clone was seen only a few times. A far more abundant clone sits one base away, making this likely a read error. Distinct nucleotide sequences in the sample also encode this CDR3. The genes are TRDV2 and TRDJ1; D perhaps matches TRDD2 (5 bases). Because TCRdb records no J gene, it was assigned here through a match of the DNA to germline. The V end lost 0 bases, the J end lost 0 bases, and 19 bases lay between the germline ends. CDR1 and CDR2 (germline): GEAIGNYY, EKD. This CDR3 comprises 18 residues. CDR3 loop: CACDTVLRGAAYTDKLIF. The CDR3 nucleotides are TGTGCCTGTGACACCGTCCTAAGAGGAGCCGCGTACACCGATAAACTCATCTTT.

This clone has a handful of counts. TCRdb's listed protein matches a much larger clone and diverges from this DNA's translation at residues 3 and 8, likely through a read error; the protein shown comes from the DNA. CDR3 amino acids: CARDPLTRGYSDTDKLIF. The CDR3 DNA follows: TGTGCCCGTGACCCTTTGACTAGGGGATACTCTGACACCGATAAACTCATCTTT. The rearrangement links TRDV2 to TRDJ1; 8 bases are shared with TRDD3. The CDR3 extends over 18 amino acids. CDR1 GEAIGNYY and CDR2 EKD come from the germline V gene.